This passage covers 10 T cell receptor beta chains from one sample sequenced in a study of shared clonotypes between healthy human individuals. TCRdb keeps only in-frame clones here, not all; method: immunoSEQ multiplex PCR. The sample lists 1,500,000 or so clones; roughly 96% were seen once. Sequences were obtained from naive CD4+ T cells sorted from blood. Specified subset: CD45RA+ positively selected. These receptors were obtained from a man aged 30 to 39 in good health.

The CDR3, as DNA: TGCGCCACCAAAACCGGGACAATCTTCGACCATGAGCAGTTCTTC. This translates into CATKTGTIFDHEQFF. The chain couples TRBV5-1 to TRBJ2-1; possible D gene TRBD1, 6 bases. This CDR3 has 15 residues. The V end was cut by 9 bases, the J end by 8 bases, with 24 bases between. Germline assignment: CDR1 SGHRS and CDR2 YFSETQ.

The table lists this clone with a count of one. The sample carries other DNA sequences with the same CDR3. The chain is built from TRBV18 and TRBJ2-5; D not resolved. The V gene's germline CDR1 is KGHSH and CDR2 LQKENI. CDR3 length equals 12 residues. V gave up 0 bases and J gave up 5 bases, with 4 bases separating them. CDR3 in amino acids: CASSPPGETQYF. DNA of the CDR3: TGTGCCAGCTCACCACCGGGCGAGACCCAGTACTTC.

The chain couples TRBV7-6 to TRBJ2-5, with D hard to call. This CDR3 is built from 12 residues. Trimming took 4 bases from V and 4 from J, leaving 7 bases between them. Looked up from germline, CDR1 is SGHVS and CDR2 is FNYEAQ. CDR3 in amino acids: CASSYGGETQYF. The CDR3 bases are TGTGCCAGCAGCTATGGTGGAGAGACCCAGTACTTC. Full variable domain (rest looked up from reference TRBV7-6 and TRBJ2-5): GAGVSQSPRYKVTKRGQDVALRCDPISGHVSLYWYRQALGQGPEFLTYFNYEAQQDKSGLPNDRFSAERPEGSISTLTIQRTEQRDSAMYRCASSYGGETQYFGPGTRLLVL.

V gene TRBV5-8 combines with J gene TRBJ2-1; D tentatively reads TRBD1 or TRBD2 (5 bases each). This CDR3 spans 18 amino acids. Trimming took off 1 base at V and 7 bases at J, with 24 bases between the two ends. Germline loops: CDR1 SGHTS, CDR2 YDEGEE. CDR3 DNA sequence: TGTGCCAGCAGCTTGTGGGGCACTTCCCTCGGGGCTTGGAATGAGCAGTTCTTC. The encoded protein is CASSLWGTSLGAWNEQFF.

The gene calls are TRBV6-5 and TRBJ2-1; TRBD2 is a possible D gene (6 bases). The CDR3 consists of 14 residues. From germline, CDR1 is MNHEY and CDR2 SVGAGI. Between the trimmed V and J ends, which lost 6 bases and 3 bases, there was a span of 12 bases. The CDR3 protein is CASSPNGGYNEQFF. The DNA of the CDR3 is TGTGCCAGCAGCCCGAACGGGGGCTACAATGAGCAGTTCTTC.

This chain links TRBV6-6 with TRBJ2-6; TRBD1 is a possible D gene (6 bases). There are 16 residues in the CDR3. V was trimmed by 6 bases and J by 0 bases, leaving 12 bases between them. CDR1 is MNHNY and CDR2 is SVGAGI in the germline V gene (reference sequence). CDR3 DNA: TGTGCCAGCAGAACCGGGACAAACTCTGGGGCCAACGTCCTGACTTTC. It codes for CASRTGTNSGANVLTF.

The V call is TRBV28, the J call TRBJ2-7; TRBD1 agrees at 7 bases. The CDR3 contains 14 residues. V shed 4 bases, J shed 3 bases, and the junction held 6 bases outside the gene matches. Germline loops: CDR1 MDHEN, CDR2 SYDVKM. The CDR3 bases are TGTGCCAGCAGTTGGGACAGCTTACTCTACGAGCAGTACTTC. The encoded protein is CASSWDSLLYEQYF.

The rearrangement uses TRBV28 and TRBJ1-4; D not resolved. V lost 3 bases and J lost 2, with 10 bases in between. The CDR3 spans 15 residues. CDR1 and CDR2 from the germline V gene are MDHEN and SYDVKM. The CDR3 bases are TGTGCCAGCAGTTTTACGGGTTTCACTAATGAAAAACTGTTTTTT. It translates to CASSFTGFTNEKLFF. Supplemented by reference TRBV28 and TRBJ1-4, the full variable domain reads DVKVTQSSRYLVKRTGEKVFLECVQDMDHENMFWYRQDPGLGLRLIYFSYDVKMKEKGDIPEGYSVSREKKERFSLILESASTNQTSMYLCASSFTGFTNEKLFFGSGTQLSVL.

V is TRBV5-1 and J is TRBJ2-1, with TRBD1 identical over 7 bases. The J segment lost 2 bases and the V segment lost 0 bases, leaving 11 bases of the junction unmatched. This CDR3 is 18 amino acids long. CDR1 is SGHRS and CDR2 is YFSETQ in the germline V gene. The CDR3 reads CASSLARGTQVPYNEQFF. CDR3 DNA sequence: TGCGCCAGCAGCTTGGCCAGGGGGACCCAAGTCCCCTACAATGAGCAGTTCTTC.

This clone has only one observation. The rearrangement joins TRBV5-4 to TRBJ1-4, with 9 bases fitting TRBD1. This CDR3 is 16 amino acids long. Germline CDR1 and CDR2: SGHNT and YYREEE (reference sequence). V lost 3 bases to trimming and J lost 2 bases; unmatched junction nucleotides: 5. The CDR3 nucleotides are TGTGCCAGCAGCTCTGGACAGGGGCGTACTAATGAAAAACTGTTTTTT. Translating gives CASSSGQGRTNEKLFF.